This T cell receptor (beta chain) was sequenced during a study of blood T cell repertoires in COVID-19. Study-level background: Both acute and convalescent COVID-19 samples were obtained from the United States, Italy and Spain. T cells, B-cell-depleted T cells, or PBMCs provided the cDNA or gDNA that served as material.

CDR1 LNHDA and CDR2 SQIVND come from the germline V gene (reference sequence). This CDR3 comprises 15 residues. Trimming pared 2 bases from V and 6 bases from J, leaving 16 bases between. Per the authors' pipeline: Estimation of nucleated cell counts was performed using reference gene primer amplification. Generated by immunoSEQ multiplex PCR, the TCRdb table keeps only in-frame clones and is missing some. V, J and clone size are those of that table, while D and trimming were read from the DNA. The table includes 240,000 or so clones, about 85% detected once. Sequencing was carried out using peripheral blood. The TCR comes from a man between 60 and 70 years old who had recovered from COVID-19. V gene TRBV19 combines with J gene TRBJ1-1; D is unresolved. CDR3 amino acids: CASSITGLIRPEAFF. The DNA of the CDR3 is TGTGCCAGTAGTATAACCGGACTCATCCGCCCTGAAGCTTTCTTT.